Below are 13 T cell receptor beta chains sequenced from a single sample in a study of blood T cell repertoires in COVID-19. Here immunoSEQ multiplex PCR was the method, and the copy in TCRdb shows in-frame clones only, minus some. Among 250,000 to 300,000 clones listed, 65% to 90% were seen once. Sequenced sample: peripheral blood. The receptor source for this set is a woman aged 65 to 85 with COVID-19, enrolled during active disease.

This clone was observed once. The rearrangement joins TRBV2 to TRBJ2-3; D might be TRBD2 (6 bases). The CDR3 totals 12 residues. The V end was cut by 7 bases, the J end by 6 bases, with 11 bases between. The V gene's germline CDR1 is SNHLY and CDR2 FYNNEI. In DNA form, the CDR3 reads TGTGCCAGCATGACTAGTTCGGATACGCAGTATTTT. Translated, it gives CASMTSSDTQYF.

The rearrangement links TRBV5-1 to TRBJ2-1, with D hard to call. CDR3 length: 12 residues. Trimming left V 3 bases short and J 8 bases short, with 9 bases between. CDR1 SGHRS and CDR2 YFSETQ come from the germline V gene. The CDR3 DNA sequence: TGCGCCAGCAGCTCGGTAACGGATGAGCAGTTCTTC. Translated, it gives CASSSVTDEQFF.

V and J are TRBV28 and TRBJ2-4, with 7 bases identical to TRBD2. CDR1 MDHEN and CDR2 SYDVKM come from the germline V gene. The V segment lost 6 bases and the J segment 6 bases; nucleotides outside the gene matches: 5. The CDR3 sequence is 13 residues long. The CDR3 here is CASRVGGTNIQYF. CDR3 nucleotide sequence: TGTGCCAGCAGGGTCGGGGGGACAAACATTCAGTACTTC.

The chain is built from TRBV4-3 and TRBJ2-3; the D gene is possibly TRBD2 (6 bases). CDR3 length: 15 residues. The germline gives CDR1 LGHNA, CDR2 YSLEER. The germline V and J ends were trimmed by 0 bases and 6 bases, with 13 bases remaining between them. The CDR3 nucleotides are TGCGCCAGCAGCCAAGAAGGCGGGGTAGGGGATACGCAGTATTTT. It yields the protein CASSQEGGVGDTQYF.

The sample holds a few counts of this clone. V gene TRBV5-6 combines with J gene TRBJ2-3; D is undetermined. CDR1 is SGHDT, CDR2 YYEEEE, per germline. V was clipped by 0 bases and J by 2 bases, with 10 bases between them. The CDR3 length is 15 residues. For the CDR3, the DNA is TGTGCCAGCAGCTTGGGTGCGGCCCACACAGATACGCAGTATTTT. It translates to CASSLGAAHTDTQYF.

The V gene is TRBV3-1 (or the pseudogene TRBV3-2), the J gene TRBJ1-2; D is undetermined. V lost 4 bases to trimming and J lost 7 bases, with 16 bases between them. This CDR3 has 14 amino acids. CDR1 is LGHDT, CDR2 YNNKEL, per germline (reference sequence). The CDR3 sequence: CASSPGPSRGGYTF. The CDR3 nucleotides read TGTGCCAGCAGCCCCGGGCCCTCCCGGGGTGGCTACACCTTC.

This clone was recorded only once. This chain joins TRBV6-4 and TRBJ1-1; D uncertain. Germline V lookup: CDR1 MRHNA, CDR2 SNTAGT. V lost 3 bases, J lost 1 base, and 9 bases lay in between. CDR3 length equals 14 residues. The DNA of the CDR3 is TGTGCCAGCAGTGAGTTACGAGCGAACACTGAAGCTTTCTTT. Amino acids: CASSELRANTEAFF.

The J gene is TRBJ1-2, the V gene TRBV10-1; TRBD1 matches 7 bases. V lost 6 bases to trimming and J lost 6 bases; unmatched junction nucleotides: 10. The V gene's germline CDR1 is WNHNN and CDR2 SYGVQD (reference sequence). CDR3 length: 14 amino acids. This CDR3 is CASSLPDRAHGYTF. In DNA, the CDR3 is TGCGCCAGCAGCTTACCAGACAGGGCCCATGGCTACACCTTC.

The rearrangement uses TRBV4-1 and TRBJ1-6, with D unresolved. Germline V gives CDR1 MGHRA, CDR2 YSYEKL. Trimming stripped 0 bases from V and 5 bases from J, with 8 bases between. This CDR3 spans 15 amino acids. The DNA for the CDR3 is TGCGCCAGCAGCCAAGATCGAGGGAATAATTCACCCCTCCACTTT. This gives the protein CASSQDRGNNSPLHF.

This clone was detected a few times. The J gene is TRBJ1-2, the V gene TRBV2, with 8 bases identical to TRBD1. Germline loops: CDR1 SNHLY, CDR2 FYNNEI. The CDR3 runs 13 residues. With V trimmed by 5 bases and J by 5 bases, 4 bases remained unmatched. CDR3 DNA: TGTGCCAGCAGTTCGGACAGGGATTATGGCTACACCTTC. Translated: CASSSDRDYGYTF.

The chain's CDR3 is CASSYRTSGSNEQYF. The CDR3 bases are TGTGCCAGTAGTTATAGGACTAGCGGTTCAAACGAGCAGTACTTC. The chain joins TRBV19 to TRBJ2-7; 10 nucleotides agree with TRBD2. Germline V gives CDR1 LNHDA, CDR2 SQIVND (reference sequence). The J segment lost 5 bases and the V segment lost 5 bases, leaving 9 bases of the junction unmatched. This CDR3 contains 15 residues.

The chain is built from TRBV2 and TRBJ1-4; tentative D call: TRBD1 (6 bases). The V and J ends lost 3 bases and 5 bases respectively, with 16 bases between them. Germline assignment: CDR1 SNHLY and CDR2 FYNNEI. CDR3 size: 16 residues. In nucleotides, the CDR3 is TGTGCCAGCAGTGAGGTCGGAGAAAGGGGGAATGAAAAACTGTTTTTT. Protein sequence: CASSEVGERGNEKLFF. Looking up the rest from reference TRBV2 and TRBJ1-4 gives the full variable domain: EPEVTQTPSHQVTQMGQEVILRCVPISNHLYFYWYRQILGQKVEFLVSFYNNEISEKSEIFDDQFSVERPDGSNFTLKIRSTKLEDSAMYFCASSEVGERGNEKLFFGSGTQLSVL.

This clone has a single count. The chain employs TRBV5-1 and TRBJ2-2; no clear D gene. The CDR3 extends over 17 amino acids. V lost 0 bases and J 0 bases, leaving 12 bases between the germline ends. Germline V lookup: CDR1 SGHRS, CDR2 YFSETQ. CDR3 residues: CASSLAAQVANTGELFF. DNA of the CDR3: TGCGCCAGCAGCTTGGCAGCCCAGGTTGCGAACACCGGGGAGCTGTTTTTT.